This TCR beta chain was sequenced for a study of T cell responses to AZD1222 COVID-19 vaccine. With regard to this clone: Its antigen is undetermined.

Study observations and caveats: Mapped onto spike, vaccine-associated CD4 TCRs spanned it and were dominant at 160-218 and 743-854. Donor demographics were predominantly white British with a female majority; clonal diversity may be underestimated. No repertoire was sampled before or during the peak T cell response, only after it. With two AZD1222 doses given, Spike-specific TCR breadth and depth both rose.

Sequenced by immunoSEQ multiplex PCR; TCRdb stores in-frame clones only, minus some. This table has about 170,000 clones, 75% to 95% appearing once. The sequence was collected from an adult in good health. This sample comprised peripheral blood, obtained on day 0 of AZD1222 vaccination.

Written as DNA, the CDR3 is TGTGCCAGCAGTACCGGGACTAGCGGGGGACAAGAGACCCAGTACTTC. The encoded protein is CASSTGTSGGQETQYF. The rearrangement uses TRBV2 and TRBJ2-5; 14 nucleotides match TRBD2. CDR3 length: 16 residues. Germline V gene lookup returns CDR1 SNHLY and CDR2 FYNNEI. J was trimmed by 2 bases and V by 5 bases; bases with no gene match: 4.